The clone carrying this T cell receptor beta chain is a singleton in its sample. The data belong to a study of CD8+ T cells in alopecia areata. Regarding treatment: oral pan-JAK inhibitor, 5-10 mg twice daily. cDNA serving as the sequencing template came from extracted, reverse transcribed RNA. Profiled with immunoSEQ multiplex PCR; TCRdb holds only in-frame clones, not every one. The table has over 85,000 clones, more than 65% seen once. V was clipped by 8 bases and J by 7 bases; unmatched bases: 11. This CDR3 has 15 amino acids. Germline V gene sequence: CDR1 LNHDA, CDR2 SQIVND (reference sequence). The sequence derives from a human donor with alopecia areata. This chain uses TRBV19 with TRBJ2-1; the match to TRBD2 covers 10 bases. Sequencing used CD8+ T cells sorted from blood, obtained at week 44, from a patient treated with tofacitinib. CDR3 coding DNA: TGTGCCAGTCAGAAAGCGGGGGGGCCCTTAAATGAGCAGTTCTTC. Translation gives CASQKAGGPLNEQFF.